This T cell receptor beta chain was observed in a study of blood T cells in healthy people across ages. General study points: Donor CMV status, an unknown factor, possibly confounded changes in expanded clonotypes. Since the PBMCs were unsorted, naive and antigen-experienced cells could not be conclusively compared.

To note about this clonotype: Its antigen is currently unknown.

Combining a sample-barcoded 5' primer with a J-beta primer mix, a second PCR ran for roughly 7 to 12 cycles. Each CDR3 protein is one row after TCRdb ran MiXCR on the 5' RACE reads. The sample includes around 790,000 distinct CDR3 sequences, around two fifths of them seen just once. CDR1 and CDR2 (germline): MNHEY, SVGAGI. Trimming took 2 bases from V and 3 from J, leaving 5 bases between them. This CDR3 has 13 amino acids. The chain has TRBV6-5 and TRBJ1-5, with D hard to call. This TCR was recovered from a man in his sixties in good health. Sequenced material: blood. The CDR3 DNA sequence: TGTGCCAGCAGTTACAAAGACAATCAGCCCCAGCATTTT. It codes for CASSYKDNQPQHF.